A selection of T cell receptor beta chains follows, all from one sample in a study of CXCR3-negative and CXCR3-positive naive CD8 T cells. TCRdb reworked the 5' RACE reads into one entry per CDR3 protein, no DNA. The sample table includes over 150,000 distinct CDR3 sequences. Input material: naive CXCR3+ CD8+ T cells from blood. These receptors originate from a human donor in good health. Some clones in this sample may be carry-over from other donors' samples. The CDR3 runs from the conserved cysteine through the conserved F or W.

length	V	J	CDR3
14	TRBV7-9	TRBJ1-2	CASSLARVDYGYTF
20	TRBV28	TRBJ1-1	CASSLLRGTEDEAPRPEAFF
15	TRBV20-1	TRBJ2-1	CSASPLAGGLYEQFF
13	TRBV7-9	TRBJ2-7	CAIAQTVSYEQYF
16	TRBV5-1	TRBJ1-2	CASSLAYHRENYGYTF
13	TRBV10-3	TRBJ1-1	CAIINEKTDEAFF
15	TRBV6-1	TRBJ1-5	CASSLLQGEDQPQHF
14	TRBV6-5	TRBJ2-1	CASSPRTTEWEQFF
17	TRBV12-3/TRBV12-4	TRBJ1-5	CASSLDPGQSENQPQHF
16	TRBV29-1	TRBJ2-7	CSVDGLGTSGGYEQYF
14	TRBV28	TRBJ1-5	CASSSPGGGQPQHF
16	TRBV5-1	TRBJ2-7	CASSWELAGGGYEQYF
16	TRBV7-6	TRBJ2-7	CASSDRQGLSSYEQYF
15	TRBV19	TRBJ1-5	CASTMGTFSNQPQHF
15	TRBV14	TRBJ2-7	CASSQDIGNHYEQYF
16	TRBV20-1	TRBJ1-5	CSARDRNKGYNQPQHF
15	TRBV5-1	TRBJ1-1	CASSGKGTGSTEAFF
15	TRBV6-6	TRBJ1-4	CASSQSTGRNEKLFF
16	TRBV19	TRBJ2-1	CASSPGGEVGYNEQFF
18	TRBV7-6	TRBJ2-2	CASSLELGQEMNTGELFF
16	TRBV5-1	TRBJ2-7	CASSVTPGQDSYEQYF
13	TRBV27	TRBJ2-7	CASSYRASYEQYF
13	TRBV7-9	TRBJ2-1	CASSSPLHNEQFF
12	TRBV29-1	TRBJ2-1	CSVRLARNEQFF
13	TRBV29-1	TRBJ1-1	CSVRGGGGTEAFF
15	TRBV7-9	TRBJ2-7	CASSLTGDRVYEQYF
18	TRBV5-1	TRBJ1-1	CASSVLGTGVTVNTEAFF
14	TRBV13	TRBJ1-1	CASSPGLLGTEAFF
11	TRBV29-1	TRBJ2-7	CSGTGTYEQYF
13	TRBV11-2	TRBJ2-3	CASSPGELDTQYF
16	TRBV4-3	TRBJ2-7	CASSQENDRAPYEQYF
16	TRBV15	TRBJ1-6	CATSRGIQGANSPLHF
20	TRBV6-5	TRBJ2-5	CASSPKAPWDFSGVQETQYF
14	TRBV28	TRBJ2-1	CASSFAGGRDEQFF
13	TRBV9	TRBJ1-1	CASSLVAGTEAFF
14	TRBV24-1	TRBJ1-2	CATSDPSWSGGYTF
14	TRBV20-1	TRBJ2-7	CSASHSDPRHEQYF
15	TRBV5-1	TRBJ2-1	CASSLAAGIMDEQFF
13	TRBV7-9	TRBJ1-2	CASSSSGGDGYTF
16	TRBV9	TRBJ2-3	CASSTQGDSSTDTQYF
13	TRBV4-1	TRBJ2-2	CASSQVTPVELFF
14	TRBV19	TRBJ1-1	CASADSFMNTEAFF
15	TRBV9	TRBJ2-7	CASSERTSGGSEQYF
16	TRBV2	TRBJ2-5	CASSEGLAVIQETQYF
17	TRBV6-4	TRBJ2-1	CASSDSAGGSGNNEQFF
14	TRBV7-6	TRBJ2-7	CASSDGRGSYEQYF
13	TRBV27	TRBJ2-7	CASSLGRSYEQYF
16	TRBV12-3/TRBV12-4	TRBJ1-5	CASSLAGMIGNQPQHF
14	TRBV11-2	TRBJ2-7	CASSLGPYWGEQYF
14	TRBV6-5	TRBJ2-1	CASRAGASYDEQFF
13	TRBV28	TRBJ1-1	CASSLVVRGEAFF
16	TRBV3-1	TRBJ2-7	CASSQDRPGGSYEQHF
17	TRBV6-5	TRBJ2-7	CASRGLAGGRSSYEQYF
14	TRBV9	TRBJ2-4	CASSVGTDRNIQYF
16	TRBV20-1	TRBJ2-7	CSARGWGTRGSHEQYF
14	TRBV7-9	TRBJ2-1	CASQFVSSHNEQFF